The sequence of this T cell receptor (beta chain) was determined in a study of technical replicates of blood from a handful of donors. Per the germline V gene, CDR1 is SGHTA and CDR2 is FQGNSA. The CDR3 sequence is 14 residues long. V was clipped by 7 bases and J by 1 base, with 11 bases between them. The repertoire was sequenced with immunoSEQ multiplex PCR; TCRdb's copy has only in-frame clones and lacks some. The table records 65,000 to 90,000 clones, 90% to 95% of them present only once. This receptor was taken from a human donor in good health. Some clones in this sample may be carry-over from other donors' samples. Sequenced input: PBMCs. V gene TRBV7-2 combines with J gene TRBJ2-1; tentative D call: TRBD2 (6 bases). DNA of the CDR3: TGTGCCAGCAAGCCGGGAGCGTCCTACAATGAGCAGTTCTTC. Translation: CASKPGASYNEQFF.